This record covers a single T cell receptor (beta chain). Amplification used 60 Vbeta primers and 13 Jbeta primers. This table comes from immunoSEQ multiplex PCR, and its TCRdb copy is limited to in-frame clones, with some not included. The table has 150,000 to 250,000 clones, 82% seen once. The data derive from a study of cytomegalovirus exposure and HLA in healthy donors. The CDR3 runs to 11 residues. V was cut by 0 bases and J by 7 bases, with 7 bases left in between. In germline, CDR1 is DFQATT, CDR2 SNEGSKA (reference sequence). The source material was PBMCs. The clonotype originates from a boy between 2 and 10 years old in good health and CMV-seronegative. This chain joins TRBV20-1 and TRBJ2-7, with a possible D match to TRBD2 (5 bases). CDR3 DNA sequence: TGCAGTGCTAGAGATACGGGGGAGCAGTACTTC. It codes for CSARDTGEQYF.